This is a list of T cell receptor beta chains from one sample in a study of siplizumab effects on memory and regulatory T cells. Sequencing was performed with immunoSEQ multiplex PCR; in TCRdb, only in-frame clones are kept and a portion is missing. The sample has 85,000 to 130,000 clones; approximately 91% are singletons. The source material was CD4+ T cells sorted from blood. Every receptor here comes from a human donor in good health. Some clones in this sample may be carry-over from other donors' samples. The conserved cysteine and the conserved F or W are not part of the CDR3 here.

cdr3_aa: ASSTGLMGSNEQF
cdr3_length: 13
v_call: TRBV5-1

cdr3_aa: ASRKNNEQF
cdr3_length: 9
v_call: TRBV10-2

cdr3_aa: ASSLGHDQGYT
cdr3_length: 11
v_call: TRBV11-1

cdr3_aa: ASSLETTDTQY
cdr3_length: 11
v_call: TRBV5-1

cdr3_aa: ASRYFMNTEAF
cdr3_length: 11
v_call: TRBV5-1

cdr3_aa: ASRSPARSSYNEQF
cdr3_length: 14
v_call: TRBV11-2

cdr3_aa: ASSRDGHPSTDTQY
cdr3_length: 14
v_call: TRBV19

cdr3_aa: ASSFRTGNFQPQH
cdr3_length: 13
v_call: TRBV28

cdr3_aa: ASSAGTNYNEQF
cdr3_length: 12
v_call: TRBV9

cdr3_aa: ASSLGGGNYGYT
cdr3_length: 12
v_call: TRBV5-1

cdr3_aa: ASSFLQAGSQPQH
cdr3_length: 13
v_call: TRBV7-3

cdr3_aa: ASSLGGYQETQY
cdr3_length: 12
v_call: TRBV11-2

cdr3_aa: ASGDLGAGQPQH
cdr3_length: 12
v_call: TRBV28

cdr3_aa: ASSSITETQY
cdr3_length: 10
v_call: TRBV6-5

cdr3_aa: AWSLYGLAGGDTQY
cdr3_length: 14
v_call: TRBV30

cdr3_aa: ASSLGLAGNLHTDTQY
cdr3_length: 16
v_call: TRBV5-6

cdr3_aa: ASSLGGPADTQY
cdr3_length: 12
v_call: TRBV5-1

cdr3_aa: ASSTGQGAGQPQH
cdr3_length: 13
v_call: TRBV6-1

cdr3_aa: ASSLAGFARLNTEAF
cdr3_length: 15
v_call: TRBV28

cdr3_aa: ASSEARRPGAGELF
cdr3_length: 14
v_call: TRBV10-2

cdr3_aa: ASSLGGGLNDGYEQY
cdr3_length: 15
v_call: TRBV5-1

cdr3_aa: ASSLAQVPGELF
cdr3_length: 12
v_call: TRBV7-9

cdr3_aa: ASSYSQRTYEQY
cdr3_length: 12
v_call: TRBV6-6

cdr3_aa: ASSLPGTGTEYNSYEQY
cdr3_length: 17
v_call: TRBV21-1

cdr3_aa: ASSLVAGGVSTDTQY
cdr3_length: 15
v_call: TRBV5-6

cdr3_aa: SVPADRLENNEQF
cdr3_length: 13
v_call: TRBV29-1

cdr3_aa: ASSLAGPVIEQF
cdr3_length: 12
v_call: TRBV9